Presented here are 26 T cell receptor beta chains from one specimen sequenced in a study of T cells in Graves' hyperthyroidism and ophthalmopathy. Regions amplified from RNA transcripts were the TCR beta CDR3 regions. During a first-round RT-PCR of the TCR CDR3, the HTBI primer set was used. TCRdb analysed the multiplex PCR reads with MiXCR anew, one entry per CDR3 protein. The sample contains hundreds of thousands of distinct CDR3 sequences, approximately 40% of which appear only once. The sequencing input was blood. Receptor source: a man in his late teens or twenties with Graves' hyperthyroidism.

V gene TRBV19 combines with J gene TRBJ1-1; perhaps TRBD1 as D (5 bases). CDR1 and CDR2 (germline): LNHDA, SQIVND (reference sequence). The length of the CDR3 is 13 residues. The germline V and J ends were trimmed by 8 bases and 0 bases, with 10 bases remaining between them. CDR3 nucleotide sequence: TGTGCCAGTCGCAAGGACATGAACACTGAAGCTTTCTTT. Encoded protein: CASRKDMNTEAFF.

The count of this clonotype is one. This could be a read error, since a much larger clone is one nucleotide away. The chain uses TRBV2 and TRBJ1-6; 7 bases fit TRBD1. Germline lookup yields CDR1 SNHLY and CDR2 FYNNEI. This CDR3 comprises 15 residues. CDR3 in amino acids: CASGEERQGNSPLHF. As DNA, the CDR3 is TGTGCCAGCGGTGAAGAAAGACAGGGCAATTCACCCCTCCACTTT. Full variable domain (remainder filled in from reference TRBV2 and TRBJ1-6): EPEVTQTPSHQVTQMGQEVILRCVPISNHLYFYWYRQILGQKVEFLVSFYNNEISEKSEIFDDQFSVERPDGSNFTLKIRSTKLEDSAMYFCASGEERQGNSPLHFGNGTRLTVT.

V is TRBV10-3 and J is TRBJ1-2; D is possibly TRBD1 (5 bases). CDR1 and CDR2 from the germline V gene are ENHRY and SYGVKD. V was shortened by 0 bases and J by 6 bases, with 11 bases between the two germline ends. The CDR3 has 14 residues. CDR3 in DNA: TGTGCCATCAGTGAGTCGCGTGGGGCTCATGGCTACACCTTC. Its translation: CAISESRGAHGYTF.

This rearrangement joins TRBV10-3 to TRBJ2-2; D is unclear. The CDR3 totals 13 residues. Germline V lookup: CDR1 ENHRY, CDR2 SYGVKD. With 4 bases removed from V and 6 bases from J, the gap between germline ends came to 9 bases. CDR3 DNA: TGTGCCATCAGTGTGCAGGCCTCCGGGGAGCTGTTTTTT. Protein: CAISVQASGELFF.

The J gene is TRBJ1-1, the V gene TRBV6-5; D is ambiguous. V dropped 8 bases and J dropped 8 bases, with 9 bases sitting between them. This CDR3 is 10 amino acids long. In germline, CDR1 is MNHEY, CDR2 SVGAGI. The CDR3 region is CASAQTEAFF. Here the CDR3 DNA reads TGTGCCAGCGCCCAGACAGAAGCTTTCTTT.

About this clonotype itself: One base away lies a much larger clone, so this may be a sequencing read error. DNA for the CDR3: TGTGCCAGCAGTGAATACGTGGGACTAGCGGGGGGGCTTAACACCGGGGAGCTGCTTTTT. It yields the protein CASSEYVGLAGGLNTGELLF. The chain recombines TRBV25-1 with TRBJ2-2, with 16 bases matching TRBD2. The CDR3 is 20 residues long. Germline assignment: CDR1 MGHDK and CDR2 SYGVNS.

At least ten counts were recorded for this clonotype. The chain joins TRBV14 to TRBJ1-6; 8 bases are shared with TRBD1. The CDR3 sequence is 13 residues long. CDR1 SGHDN and CDR2 FVKESK come from the germline V gene. V lost 8 bases, J lost 4 bases, and 1 base stayed unmatched. The chain's CDR3 is CASGTGYNSPLHF. The CDR3 DNA reads TGTGCCAGCGGGACAGGATATAATTCACCCCTCCACTTT.

This clonotype was counted many times. This chain joins TRBV29-1 and TRBJ1-2; 8 bases agree with TRBD1. Germline V gene data show CDR1 as SQVTM and CDR2 as ANQGSEA. V was pared by 1 base and J by 4 bases, with 8 bases of the junction left unmatched. The length of the CDR3 is 15 residues. The CDR3 bases are TGCAGCGTTGAAGGTCAGGGGGCCGCGGGCTATGGCTACACCTTC. It is translated as CSVEGQGAAGYGYTF.

The V gene is TRBV2, the J gene TRBJ2-5, with D perhaps TRBD1 (5 bases). The V gene lost 1 base and the J gene lost 4 bases, with 13 bases spanning the gap. The CDR3 consists of 15 residues. Germline-derived CDR1 and CDR2 are SNHLY and FYNNEI. The CDR3 DNA follows: TGTGCCAGCAGTGAAGGATTGGGGCCCATAGAGACCCAGTACTTC. It translates to CASSEGLGPIETQYF.

The chain carries TRBV19 and TRBJ1-6, with D uncertain. With 3 bases removed from V and 5 bases from J, the gap between germline ends came to 2 bases. This CDR3 is 12 amino acids long. Germline V CDR1 and CDR2: LNHDA, SQIVND (reference sequence). The CDR3 reads CASSIHNSPLHF. The CDR3, as DNA: TGTGCCAGTAGTATCCATAATTCACCCCTCCACTTT.

CDR3 sequence (DNA): TGCGCCAGCAGCCAACTTCCCCCTGCCACCGGGGAGCTGTTTTTT. It is translated as CASSQLPPATGELFF. The chain links TRBV4-1 to TRBJ2-2, with D unclear. Germline CDR1 MGHRA, CDR2 YSYEKL. The CDR3 is 15 residues long. With 2 bases removed from V and 4 bases from J, the gap between germline ends came to 11 bases.

This clonotype was seen only a few times. This chain joins TRBV14 and TRBJ2-5; 9 bases map to TRBD2. Germline assignment: CDR1 SGHDN and CDR2 FVKESK. Germline trimming cut 6 bases from V and 4 bases from J; bases unmatched to any gene: 6. The CDR3 is 14 residues long. CDR3 in DNA: TGTGCCAGCAGTTTTAGCGGGAGCCCAGAGACCCAGTACTTC. This encodes CASSFSGSPETQYF.

V is TRBV12-3 or TRBV12-4 and J is TRBJ1-2; TRBD1 matches 7 bases. The trim removed 2 bases at V and 2 bases at J, leaving 8 bases unmatched. This CDR3 has 16 residues. CDR3 nucleotides: TGTGCCAGCAGTTTACCTCCTCCGGGACAGAACTATGGCTACACCTTC. The encoded protein is CASSLPPPGQNYGYTF.

Regarding this clonotype: With a much larger clone just one base away, this may be a read error. The chain couples TRBV29-1 to TRBJ1-2, with D possibly being TRBD1 (5 bases). V was shortened by 6 bases and J by 3 bases, with 11 bases between the two germline ends. CDR3 size: 12 residues. Germline CDR1 is SQVTM and CDR2 is ANQGSEA. In DNA, the CDR3 is TGCAGCGTGTCGGGGCCCCACTATGGCTACACCTTC. This sequence encodes CSVSGPHYGYTF.

This clonotype was found once. The chain carries TRBV5-1 and TRBJ1-1; 8 nucleotides line up with TRBD1. CDR1 is SGHRS, CDR2 YFSETQ, per germline. The J segment lost 6 bases and the V segment lost 6 bases, leaving 4 bases of the junction unmatched. The CDR3 sequence is 12 residues long. The CDR3 sequence: CASKAGGPEAFF. CDR3 nucleotide sequence: TGCGCCAGCAAAGCAGGGGGCCCTGAAGCTTTCTTT.

The rearrangement links TRBV25-1 to TRBJ1-2; 10 nucleotides align to TRBD1. V dropped 4 bases and J dropped 3; count of bases not matched to a gene: 5. Germline CDR1 MGHDK, CDR2 SYGVNS. The length of the CDR3 is 15 residues. CDR3 in DNA: TGTGCCAGCAGTGCCCCGGGACAGGGGTACTATGGCTACACCTTC. This sequence encodes CASSAPGQGYYGYTF.

The chain has TRBV7-2 and TRBJ1-2; 8 positions agree with TRBD1. This CDR3 comprises 15 residues. Germline CDR1 is SGHTA and CDR2 is FQGNSA. The ends lost 3 bases at V and 4 bases at J; junction bases unmatched: 7. CDR3 amino acids: CASSLSGTGTYGYTF. The CDR3 nucleotides read TGTGCCAGCAGCTTGTCCGGGACAGGAACCTATGGCTACACCTTC.

The chain employs TRBV5-4 and TRBJ2-5; possibly TRBD1 for D (5 bases). This CDR3 comprises 14 residues. V was trimmed by 2 bases and J by 2 bases, leaving 10 bases between them. Germline V gene sequence: CDR1 SGHNT, CDR2 YYREEE (reference sequence). The CDR3 loop is CASSFGAVQETQYF. Here the CDR3 DNA reads TGTGCCAGCAGCTTTGGGGCAGTTCAAGAGACCCAGTACTTC. The full variable domain, in which reference TRBV5-4 and TRBJ2-5 provide the parts outside the CDR3, is ETGVTQSPTHLIKTRGQQVTLRCSSQSGHNTVSWYQQALGQGPQFIFQYYREEENGRGNFPPRFSGLQFPNYSSELNVNALELDDSALYLCASSFGAVQETQYFGPGTRLLVL.

This clonotype has a handful of counts. This sequence joins TRBV20-1 and TRBJ1-1; the D gene is possibly TRBD1 (5 bases). CDR1 DFQATT and CDR2 SNEGSKA come from the germline V gene (reference sequence). Trimming stripped 0 bases from V and 1 base from J, with 15 bases between. This CDR3 has 16 amino acids. This CDR3 is CSAREGPGLRNTEAFF. The CDR3 nucleotides are TGCAGTGCTAGAGAAGGGCCGGGACTCAGGAACACTGAAGCTTTCTTT.

This clonotype was picked up many times. V usage is TRBV2 and J usage is TRBJ1-2; no definite D call. Germline CDR1 SNHLY, CDR2 FYNNEI. Deletions cut 2 bases from V and 0 bases from J, with 10 bases between. The CDR3 consists of 15 residues. The CDR3 DNA reads as TGTGCCAGCAGTGAACGGGCAGGACCTAACTATGGCTACACCTTC. Translating gives CASSERAGPNYGYTF.

This rearrangement joins TRBV29-1 to TRBJ2-7, with a weak D call TRBD2 (6 bases). Trimming pared 8 bases from V and 3 bases from J, leaving 20 bases between. The CDR3 extends over 14 amino acids. Germline CDR1 is SQVTM and CDR2 is ANQGSEA. Here the CDR3 reads CSSGRGTWYYEQYF. The CDR3 DNA sequence: TGCAGCTCCGGGCGAGGGACTTGGTACTACGAGCAGTACTTC.

Many counts were recorded for this clonotype. The V and J genes are TRBV2 and TRBJ1-1, with a weak D call TRBD1 (6 bases). With 6 bases removed from V and 11 bases from J, the gap between germline ends came to 13 bases. In germline, CDR1 is SNHLY, CDR2 FYNNEI. The CDR3 has 11 amino acids. For the CDR3, the DNA is TGTGCCAGCAGGGGGGGGGCGTTGGCTTTCTTT. Its protein is CASRGGALAFF. The full variable domain, with the rest looked up from reference TRBV2 and TRBJ1-1, is EPEVTQTPSHQVTQMGQEVILRCVPISNHLYFYWYRQILGQKVEFLVSFYNNEISEKSEIFDDQFSVERPDGSNFTLKIRSTKLEDSAMYFCASRGGALAFFGQGTRLTVV.

Note on this clonotype: Likely a read error: the CDR3 ends without its conserved phenylalanine or tryptophan. This chain links TRBV19 with TRBJ1-2, with 7 bases identical to TRBD1. From germline, CDR1 is LNHDA and CDR2 SQIVND (reference sequence). J lost 6 bases, V lost 6 bases, and 7 bases had no gene match. This CDR3 region has 13 residues. For the CDR3, the DNA is TGTGCCAGTAGACAGCTCCAGGGGGATGGCTACACCCTC. It specifies CASRQLQGDGYTL.

This clonotype has just one count. The CDR3 sequence: CSARGIGGRNTGELFF. The CDR3 nucleotides read TGCAGTGCTAGAGGAATAGGGGGGCGGAACACCGGGGAGCTGTTTTTT. The J gene is TRBJ2-2, the V gene TRBV20-1, with D perhaps TRBD1 or TRBD2 (6 bases each). In germline, CDR1 is DFQATT, CDR2 SNEGSKA (reference sequence). CDR3 length: 16 amino acids. V was shortened by 1 base and J by 1 base, with 13 bases between the two germline ends.

This clonotype has ten or more counts. The chain combines TRBV7-9 with TRBJ1-1, with D possibly TRBD1 on 5 matching bases. Trimming took 3 bases from V and 1 from J, leaving 9 bases between them. This CDR3 region has 14 residues. Germline V gene lookup returns CDR1 SEHNR and CDR2 FQNEAQ (reference sequence). CDR3: CASSFRDGNTEAFF. The CDR3 DNA follows: TGTGCCAGCAGCTTCCGGGACGGGAACACTGAAGCTTTCTTT.

The chain uses TRBV4-1 and TRBJ2-7; 8 nucleotides agree with TRBD1. Germline CDR1 and CDR2: MGHRA and YSYEKL. The CDR3 is 14 residues long. The trim removed 1 base at V and 2 bases at J, leaving 1 base unmatched. CDR3 in amino acids: CASSQAGQAYEQYF. The DNA of the CDR3 is TGCGCCAGCAGCCAAGCGGGACAGGCCTACGAGCAGTACTTC.